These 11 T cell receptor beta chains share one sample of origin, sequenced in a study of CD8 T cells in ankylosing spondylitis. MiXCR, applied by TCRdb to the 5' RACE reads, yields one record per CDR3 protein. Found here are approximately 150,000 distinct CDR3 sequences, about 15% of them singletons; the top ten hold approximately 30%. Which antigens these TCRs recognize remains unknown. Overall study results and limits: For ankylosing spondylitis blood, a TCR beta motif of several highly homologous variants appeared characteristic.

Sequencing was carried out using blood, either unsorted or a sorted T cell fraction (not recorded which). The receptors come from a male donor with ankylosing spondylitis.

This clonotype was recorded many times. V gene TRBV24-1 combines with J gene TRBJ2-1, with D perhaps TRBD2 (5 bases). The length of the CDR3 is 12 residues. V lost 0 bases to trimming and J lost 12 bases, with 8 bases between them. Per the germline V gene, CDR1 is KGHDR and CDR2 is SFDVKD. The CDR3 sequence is CATSDLSGWQFF. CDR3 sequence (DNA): TGTGCCACCAGTGATTTGAGCGGATGGCAGTTCTTC.

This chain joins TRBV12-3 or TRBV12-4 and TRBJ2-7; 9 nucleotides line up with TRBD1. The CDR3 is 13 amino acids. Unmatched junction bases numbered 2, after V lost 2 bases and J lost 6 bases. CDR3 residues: CASSLTGGGEQYF. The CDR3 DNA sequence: TGTGCCAGCAGTTTAACAGGGGGCGGCGAGCAGTACTTC.

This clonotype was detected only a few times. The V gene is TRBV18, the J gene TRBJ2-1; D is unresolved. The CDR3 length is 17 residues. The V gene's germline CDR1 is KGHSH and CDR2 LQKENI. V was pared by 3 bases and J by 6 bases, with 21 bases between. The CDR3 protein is CASSPTNLVLGSNEQFF. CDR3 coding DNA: TGTGCCAGCTCACCCACCAACCTAGTACTGGGCTCCAATGAGCAGTTCTTC.

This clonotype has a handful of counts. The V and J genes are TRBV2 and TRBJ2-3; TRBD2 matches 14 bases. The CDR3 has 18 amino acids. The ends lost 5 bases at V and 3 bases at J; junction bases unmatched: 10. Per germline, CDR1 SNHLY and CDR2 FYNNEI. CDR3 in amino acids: CASSSGTSGRFGTDTQYF. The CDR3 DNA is TGTGCCAGCAGTTCGGGGACTAGCGGGAGATTCGGGACAGATACGCAGTATTTT.

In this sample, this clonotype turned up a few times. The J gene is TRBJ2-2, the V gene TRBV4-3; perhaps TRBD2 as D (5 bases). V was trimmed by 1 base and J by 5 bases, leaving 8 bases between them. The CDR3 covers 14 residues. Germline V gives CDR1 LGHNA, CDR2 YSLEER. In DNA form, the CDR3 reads TGCGCCAGCAGCCAAGTACCGGGGACCGGGGAGCTGTTTTTT. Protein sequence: CASSQVPGTGELFF.

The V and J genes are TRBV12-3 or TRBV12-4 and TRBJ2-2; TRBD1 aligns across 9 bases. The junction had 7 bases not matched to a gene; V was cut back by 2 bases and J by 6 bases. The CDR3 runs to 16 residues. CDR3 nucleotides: TGTGCCAGCAGTTTACCCACAGGGGGCACCCCCGGGGAGCTGTTTTTT. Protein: CASSLPTGGTPGELFF.

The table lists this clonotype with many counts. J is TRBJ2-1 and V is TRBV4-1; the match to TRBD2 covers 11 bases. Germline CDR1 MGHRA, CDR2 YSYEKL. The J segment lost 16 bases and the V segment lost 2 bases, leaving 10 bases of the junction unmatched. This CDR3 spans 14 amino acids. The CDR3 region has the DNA TGCGCCAGCAGCCAACTGACCGGGACTAGCGGTTCATTCTTC. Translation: CASSQLTGTSGSFF.

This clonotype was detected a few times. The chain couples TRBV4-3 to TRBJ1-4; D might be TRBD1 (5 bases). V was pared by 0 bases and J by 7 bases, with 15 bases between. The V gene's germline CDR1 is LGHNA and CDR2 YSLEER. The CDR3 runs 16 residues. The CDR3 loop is CASSQDRGGVGEKLFF. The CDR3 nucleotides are TGCGCCAGCAGCCAAGATCGAGGAGGGGTGGGTGAAAAACTGTTTTTT.

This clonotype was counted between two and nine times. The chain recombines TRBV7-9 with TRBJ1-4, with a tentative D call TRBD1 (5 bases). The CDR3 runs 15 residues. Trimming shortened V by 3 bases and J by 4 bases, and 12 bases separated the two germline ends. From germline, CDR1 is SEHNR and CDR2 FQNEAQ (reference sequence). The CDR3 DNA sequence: TGTGCCAGCAGCTTTGCGCAGGGCGGTAATGAAAAACTGTTTTTT. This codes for CASSFAQGGNEKLFF.

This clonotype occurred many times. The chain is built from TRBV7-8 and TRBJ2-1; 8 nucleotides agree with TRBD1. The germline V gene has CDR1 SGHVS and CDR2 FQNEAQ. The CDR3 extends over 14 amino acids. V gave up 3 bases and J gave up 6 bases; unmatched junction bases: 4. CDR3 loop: CASSFGTGVNEQFF. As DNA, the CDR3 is TGTGCCAGCAGCTTCGGGACAGGCGTCAATGAGCAGTTCTTC.

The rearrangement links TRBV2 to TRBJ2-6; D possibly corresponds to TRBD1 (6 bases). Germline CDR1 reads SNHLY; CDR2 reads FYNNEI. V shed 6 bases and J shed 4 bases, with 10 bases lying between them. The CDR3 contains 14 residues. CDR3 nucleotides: TGTGCCAGCAGCCGCGGACAGGGGGCCAACGTCCTGACTTTC. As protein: CASSRGQGANVLTF.